Listed below are T cell receptor beta chains from one sample, sequenced in a study of beta chain features in type 1 diabetes. Produced via immunoSEQ multiplex PCR; TCRdb's table is partial and in-frame only. Of roughly 260,000 clones in the sample, just over 20% were seen once. Input material: naive CD4+ T cells from blood. The source is a woman between 40 and 55 years old with type 1 diabetes. Both conserved end residues are part of each CDR3. A D gene is named only where the DNA matches it firmly. Size is stated for part of the rows, as once, few or many counts, or as a class when the clone is expanded.

d_gene | j_gene | abundance | v_gene | CDR3aa | CDR3nt
TRBD2 | TRBJ2-5 | . | TRBV5-4 | CASSRSSGGNQETQYF | TGTGCCAGCAGCCGTTCTAGCGGGGGTAATCAAGAGACCCAGTACTTC
. | TRBJ2-1 | . | TRBV19 | CASSLPSSYNEQFF | TGTGCCAGTAGTCTACCGAGCTCCTACAATGAGCAGTTCTTC
TRBD2 | TRBJ2-3 | . | TRBV9 | CASSVDTSGNTDTQYF | TGTGCCAGCAGCGTAGACACTAGCGGAAACACAGATACGCAGTATTTT
TRBD1 | TRBJ1-2 | few | TRBV7-9 | CASSSFLGQTSLKDGYTF | TGTGCCAGCAGCTCCTTTCTGGGACAGACCTCCCTGAAGGATGGCTACACCTTC
. | TRBJ1-5 | few | TRBV21-1 | CASPLPSGYQPQHF | TGTGCCAGCCCCCTTCCCTCGGGGTACCAGCCCCAGCATTTT
. | TRBJ2-1 | . | TRBV7-6 | CASSLAVGAERKQFF | TGTGCCAGCAGCTTAGCGGTAGGAGCGGAAAGGAAACAGTTCTTC
TRBD1 | TRBJ2-1 | . | TRBV9 | CASSPRQGDMFIF | TGTGCCAGCAGCCCACGACAGGGGGATATGTTTATCTTC
TRBD2 | TRBJ2-1 | few | TRBV10-3 | CAILAGAGNEQFF | TGTGCCATCTTAGCGGGGGCGGGCAATGAGCAGTTCTTC
. | TRBJ2-7 | few | TRBV14 | CASSQADEQYF | TGTGCCAGCAGCCAAGCGGACGAGCAGTACTTC
TRBD1 | TRBJ2-7 | . | TRBV29-1 | CSVLRTGVYEQYF | TGCAGCGTCCTCCGGACAGGGGTCTACGAGCAGTACTTC
TRBD2 | TRBJ2-1 | . | TRBV23-1 | CASSQNLTLAGPPYNEQFF | TGCGCCAGCAGTCAAAACCTTACTCTAGCGGGACCCCCCTACAATGAGCAGTTCTTC
. | TRBJ2-3 | . | TRBV30 | CAWSENRVVDTQYF | TGTGCCTGGAGTGAAAACAGGGTGGTAGATACGCAGTATTTT
TRBD1 | TRBJ1-2 | few | TRBV7-9 | CASSPRDRAYGYTF | TGTGCCAGCAGCCCCCGGGACAGGGCATATGGCTACACCTTC
TRBD1 | TRBJ1-2 | . | TRBV9 | CASSDWTGVGYTF | TGTGCCAGCAGCGATTGGACAGGGGTAGGCTACACCTTC
TRBD2 | TRBJ2-3 | few | TRBV7-2 | CASSLRLAGRDTQYF | TGTGCCAGCAGCTTGAGGTTAGCGGGGAGAGATACGCAGTATTTT
TRBD2 | TRBJ2-7 | few | TRBV4-3 | CASSQVFASGSYEQYF | TGCGCCAGCAGCCAAGTCTTCGCTAGCGGTTCCTACGAGCAGTACTTC
. | TRBJ2-3 | few | TRBV9 | CASSFVSGVADTQYF | TGTGCCAGCAGCTTCGTCTCAGGGGTAGCAGATACGCAGTATTTT
TRBD1 | TRBJ1-2 | . | TRBV13 | CASSLERDSYGYTF | TGTGCCAGCAGCTTAGAAAGGGACAGCTATGGCTACACCTTC
. | TRBJ1-1 | . | TRBV4-3 | CASSQAQGFNTEAFF | TGCGCCAGCAGCCAGGCGCAGGGTTTCAACACTGAAGCTTTCTTT
TRBD1 | TRBJ1-2 | . | TRBV29-1 | CSVRLDRAGTGYTF | TGCAGCGTGCGACTTGACAGGGCAGGAACTGGCTACACCTTC
TRBD2 | TRBJ2-5 | . | TRBV5-6 | CASSPSSGRRETQYF | TGTGCCAGCAGCCCTTCTAGCGGGAGGAGAGAGACCCAGTACTTC
. | TRBJ2-7 | few | TRBV5-4 | CASREQGTLLDEQYF | TGTGCCAGCAGGGAACAGGGCACCCTCCTGGACGAGCAGTACTTC
TRBD2 | TRBJ2-7 | . | TRBV5-1 | CASSFPAGANSYEQYF | TGCGCCAGCAGCTTTCCAGCGGGGGCCAACTCCTACGAGCAGTACTTC
. | TRBJ1-1 | few | TRBV29-1 | CSVESVNTEAFF | TGCAGCGTTGAGTCTGTCAACACTGAAGCTTTCTTT
. | TRBJ2-7 | . | TRBV20-1 | CSPRQDREQYF | TGCAGTCCCAGACAGGACCGCGAGCAGTACTTC
. | TRBJ1-1 | . | TRBV30 | CAWREGTNTEAFF | TGTGCCTGGAGGGAGGGAACGAACACTGAAGCTTTCTTT
. | TRBJ2-1 | . | TRBV29-1 | CSVGASFSYNEQFF | TGCAGCGTTGGGGCGAGCTTCTCCTACAATGAGCAGTTCTTC
. | TRBJ2-1 | . | TRBV5-6 | CASSLPGTRERGQFF | TGTGCCAGCAGCTTACCCGGGACTCGGGAAAGGGGGCAGTTCTTC
TRBD2 | TRBJ2-1 | few | TRBV18 | CASSLSGRAYNEQFF | TGTGCCAGCTCTCTTAGCGGGCGAGCTTACAATGAGCAGTTCTTC
TRBD1 | TRBJ1-2 | few | TRBV30 | CAWSVRDRVKGYTF | TGTGCCTGGAGTGTACGGGACAGGGTGAAGGGCTACACCTTC
. | TRBJ2-3 | . | TRBV11-2 | CASSPYQASTDTQYF | TGTGCCAGCAGCCCCTACCAGGCCAGCACAGATACGCAGTATTTT
TRBD1 | TRBJ2-3 | . | TRBV18 | CASPRQGSTDTQYF | TGTGCCAGCCCCCGACAGGGTTCGACAGATACGCAGTATTTT
. | TRBJ2-7 | few | TRBV2 | CASNRLLYEQYF | TGTGCCAGCAATCGACTTCTCTACGAGCAGTACTTC
. | TRBJ2-1 | . | TRBV18 | CASSPPEGYNEQFF | TGTGCCAGCTCACCACCGGAGGGCTACAATGAGCAGTTCTTC
. | TRBJ2-3 | few | TRBV29-1 | CSVERDTTDTQYF | TGCAGCGTTGAACGGGACACCACAGATACGCAGTATTTT
TRBD1 | TRBJ1-1 | few | TRBV7-9 | CASSSDRVNTEAFF | TGTGCCAGCAGCTCGGACAGGGTTAACACTGAAGCTTTCTTT
. | TRBJ1-1 | . | TRBV30 | CAWMGNPMNTEAFF | TGTGCCTGGATGGGCAACCCCATGAACACTGAAGCTTTCTTT
. | TRBJ1-2 | . | TRBV10-3 | CASNPTSNYGYTF | TGTGCCTCTAACCCGACATCAAACTATGGCTACACCTTC
. | TRBJ1-5 | . | TRBV30 | CAWSVQGWNQPQHF | TGTGCCTGGAGTGTGCAGGGATGGAATCAGCCCCAGCATTTT
TRBD1 | TRBJ2-7 | . | TRBV5-1 | CASSLGGTASYEQYF | TGCGCCAGCAGCTTGGGTGGGACAGCAAGCTACGAGCAGTACTTC
. | TRBJ2-6 | few | TRBV28 | CASRAPGSGANVLTF | TGTGCCAGCAGAGCCCCCGGCTCTGGGGCCAACGTCCTGACTTTC
. | TRBJ1-1 | . | TRBV7-8 | CASTYSAQGMAEAFF | TGTGCCAGCACCTATAGTGCCCAGGGGATGGCTGAAGCTTTCTTT
. | TRBJ1-1 | . | TRBV29-1 | CSVDQGGMNTEAFF | TGCAGCGTTGATCAGGGCGGTATGAACACTGAAGCTTTCTTT
. | TRBJ2-1 | few | TRBV9 | CASSVSGSPLNEQFF | TGTGCCAGCAGCGTATCCGGGAGCCCTCTCAATGAGCAGTTCTTC
. | TRBJ1-1 | . | TRBV5-1 | CASSLQGGNTEAFF | TGCGCCAGCAGCTTGCAGGGCGGGAACACTGAAGCTTTCTTT
. | TRBJ2-7 | few | TRBV7-9 | CASSFSGRLGEQYF | TGTGCCAGCAGCTTTAGCGGAAGGTTGGGTGAGCAGTACTTC
. | TRBJ2-5 | . | TRBV5-1 | CASSPGGQETQYF | TGCGCCAGCAGCCCCGGGGGTCAAGAGACCCAGTACTTC
TRBD1 | TRBJ2-7 | . | TRBV10-3 | CAISPGTGHYEQYF | TGTGCCATCAGCCCCGGGACAGGGCACTACGAGCAGTACTTC
TRBD1 | TRBJ2-5 | . | TRBV5-1 | CASSPDRAETQYF | TGCGCCAGCAGCCCGGACAGGGCAGAGACCCAGTACTTC
. | TRBJ2-1 | few | TRBV11-3 | CASSFEPGSTYNEQFF | TGTGCCAGCAGCTTCGAACCCGGGAGTACCTACAATGAGCAGTTCTTC
. | TRBJ2-6 | . | TRBV29-1 | CSVGGAGLSGANVLTF | TGCAGCGTTGGTGGGGCAGGACTATCTGGGGCCAACGTCCTGACTTTC
. | TRBJ1-2 | . | TRBV28 | CATLMGGLGGYTF | TGTGCCACCCTCATGGGGGGTCTGGGTGGCTACACCTTC
. | TRBJ1-5 | . | TRBV5-1 | CASSPFQAHQPQHF | TGCGCCAGCAGTCCCTTCCAGGCCCATCAGCCCCAGCATTTT
. | TRBJ1-2 | . | TRBV9 | CASSVAGGTATFF | .
. | TRBJ2-6 | . | TRBV18 | CATTPDFATNVLTF | TGTGCCACCACACCAGATTTTGCTACCAACGTCCTGACTTTC
. | TRBJ1-5 | . | TRBV4-1 | CASSREVGNQPQHF | TGCGCCAGCAGCCGGGAGGTCGGGAATCAGCCCCAGCATTTT
TRBD1 | TRBJ1-1 | few | TRBV19 | CASSRQGGEAFF | TGTGCCAGTAGCCGACAGGGCGGTGAAGCTTTCTTT
. | TRBJ2-3 | . | TRBV6-1 | CASQKEGYTDTQYF | TGTGCCAGCCAAAAGGAGGGCTACACAGATACGCAGTATTTT
. | TRBJ2-7 | . | TRBV28 | CASSFSGSYEQYF | TGTGCCAGCAGTTTCTCGGGGTCCTACGAGCAGTACTTC